This TCR beta chain is drawn from a study of blood T cell repertoires in COVID-19. Study-wide context: T cells, B-cell-depleted T cells, or PBMCs supplied cDNA or gDNA.

Recruitment covered roughly 22 US areas and drew participants whose ages spanned about 18 to 100 years. Among Cohort 3 donors, those recovered had two negative PCRs, clearance, or symptom resolution. Trimming removed 6 bases at V and 0 bases at J, with 14 bases between. Germline CDR1 is LNHDA and CDR2 is SQIVND (reference sequence). The CDR3 has 16 amino acids. Assay: immunoSEQ multiplex PCR; the TCRdb copy retains only in-frame clones and omits some. The profile shows about 300,000 clones, around 90% of them singletons. This chain joins TRBV19 and TRBJ2-2; D not resolved. The sample consisted of PBMCs or T cells enriched from blood (not recorded which). This TCR derives from a man in his sixties who had recovered from COVID-19. The CDR3 spells CASSPPGLPNTGELFF. CDR3 nucleotides: TGTGCCAGTAGCCCCCCCGGGTTACCGAACACCGGGGAGCTGTTTTTT.